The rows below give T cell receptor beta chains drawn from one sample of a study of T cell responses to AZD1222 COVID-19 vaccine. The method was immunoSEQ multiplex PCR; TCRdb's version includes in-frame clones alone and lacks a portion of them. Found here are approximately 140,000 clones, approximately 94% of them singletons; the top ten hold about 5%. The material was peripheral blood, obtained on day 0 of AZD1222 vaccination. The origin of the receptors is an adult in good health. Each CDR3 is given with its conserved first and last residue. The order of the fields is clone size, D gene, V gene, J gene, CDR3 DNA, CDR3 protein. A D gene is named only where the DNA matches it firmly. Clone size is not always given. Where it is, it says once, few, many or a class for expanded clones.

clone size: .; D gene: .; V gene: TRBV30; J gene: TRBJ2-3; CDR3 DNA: TGTGCCTGGGGGGCTGTAGCAGATACGCAGTATTTT; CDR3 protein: CAWGAVADTQYF
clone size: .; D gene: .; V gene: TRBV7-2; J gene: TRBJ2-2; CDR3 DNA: TGTGCCAGCAGGATGCGAGCGAACACCGGGGAGCTGTTTTTT; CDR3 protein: CASRMRANTGELFF
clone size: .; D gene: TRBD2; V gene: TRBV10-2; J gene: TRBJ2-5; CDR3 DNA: TGCGCCAGCAGAGGACTAGCGGGGGACCAAGAGACCCAGTACTTC; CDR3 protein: CASRGLAGDQETQYF
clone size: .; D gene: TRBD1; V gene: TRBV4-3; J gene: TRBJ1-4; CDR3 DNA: TGCGCCAGCAGCCAAAATCTCAGGGACAGGAATGAAAAACTGTTTTTT; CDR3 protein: CASSQNLRDRNEKLFF
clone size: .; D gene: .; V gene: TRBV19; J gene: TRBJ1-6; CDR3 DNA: TGTGCCAGTAGTATGGAGAGGGGATGGGACCCACCCCTCCACTTT; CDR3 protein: CASSMERGWDPPLHF
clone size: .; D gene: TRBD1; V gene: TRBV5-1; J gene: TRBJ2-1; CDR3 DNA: TGCGCCAGCAGCCACGAACAGGGGGCTATCCTTCGGGATGAGCAGTTCTTC; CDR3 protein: CASSHEQGAILRDEQFF
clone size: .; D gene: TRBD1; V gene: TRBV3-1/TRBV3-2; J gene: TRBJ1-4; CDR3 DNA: TGTGCCAGCAGCCGGGACAGGGCGTCGAAACTGTTTTTT; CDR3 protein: CASSRDRASKLFF
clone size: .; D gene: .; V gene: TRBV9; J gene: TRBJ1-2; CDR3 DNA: TGTGCCAGCAGCGGACTGCATATATACTATGGCTACACCTTC; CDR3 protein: CASSGLHIYYGYTF
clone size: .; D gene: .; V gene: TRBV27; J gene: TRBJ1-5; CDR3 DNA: TGTGCCAGCAGTCCATATCGGGACAGCAATCAGCCCCAGCATTTT; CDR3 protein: CASSPYRDSNQPQHF
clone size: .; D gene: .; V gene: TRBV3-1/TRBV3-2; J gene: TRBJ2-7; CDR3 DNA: TGTGCCAGCAGGCCGGCCAGGGCCCTATACGAGCAGTACTTC; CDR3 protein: CASRPARALYEQYF
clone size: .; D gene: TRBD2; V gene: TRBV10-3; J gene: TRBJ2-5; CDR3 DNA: TGTGCCATCAGCCCTAGCGGGGAAGAGACCCAGTACTTC; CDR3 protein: CAISPSGEETQYF
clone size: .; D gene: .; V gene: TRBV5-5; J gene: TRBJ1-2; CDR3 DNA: TGTGCCAGCCTCTCGTCAGCAGTCAACTATGGCTACACCTTC; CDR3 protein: CASLSSAVNYGYTF
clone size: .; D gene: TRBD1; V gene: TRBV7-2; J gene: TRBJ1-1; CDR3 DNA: TGTGCCAGCAGCTTAGTTAGACAGGGGGGCACTGAAGCTTTCTTT; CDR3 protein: CASSLVRQGGTEAFF
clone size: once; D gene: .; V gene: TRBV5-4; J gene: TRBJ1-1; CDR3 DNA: TGTGCCAGCAGCTTGGTTGGCCTCGCCTTAGCTGAAGCTTTCTTT; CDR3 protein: CASSLVGLALAEAFF